A selection of T cell receptor beta chains follows, all from one sample in a study of regulatory T cells in long-lasting Graves disease. TCRdb recomputed calls from the multiplex PCR reads with MiXCR, one row per CDR3 protein. Altogether about half a million distinct CDR3 sequences are present, roughly 23% being singletons, with the ten largest covering about an eighth. The source material was peripheral blood mononuclear cells (PBMCs), sampled when the disease was refractory, from a patient treated with antithyroid drugs. The receptors derive from a female donor with Graves disease. CDR3s include the opening cysteine and the closing phenylalanine or tryptophan. Fields, in order: clone size, V gene, J gene, D gene, CDR3 DNA, CDR3 protein. The D gene is left open where the match is weak. Rows give clone size only sometimes, using once, few, many, or a class for an expanded clone.

few	TRBV9	TRBJ2-5	.	TGTGCCAGCAGCGTAGTTCAGAGGTCGGGGACCCAGTACTTC	CASSVVQRSGTQYF
many	TRBV28	TRBJ1-3	.	TGTGCCAGCAGTTACGGACTGGGACTTGGAAACACCATATATTTT	CASSYGLGLGNTIYF
many	TRBV28	TRBJ1-6	.	TGTGCCAGCAGTTTTATAACAGTTAATTCACCCCTCCACTTT	CASSFITVNSPLHF
.	TRBV28	TRBJ2-3	.	TGTGCCAGCAGTCCTTTGGGATACACAGATACGCAGTATTTT	CASSPLGYTDTQYF
.	TRBV19	TRBJ1-2	TRBD1	TGTGCCAGTAGGACGGGACAGGATTGCTATGGCTACACCTTC	CASRTGQDCYGYTF
few	TRBV6-2/TRBV6-3	TRBJ1-1	.	TGTGCCAGCAGCCCCGACCACACTGAAGCTTTCTTT	CASSPDHTEAFF
.	TRBV20-1	TRBJ2-5	TRBD1	TGCAGTGCCCCGAATGGACAGGGGATATGGGAGACCCAGTACTTC	CSAPNGQGIWETQYF
few	TRBV7-9	TRBJ1-2	.	TGTGCCAGCAGCTTAGCCTGGACAGATCAAGTCTATGGCTACACCTTC	CASSLAWTDQVYGYTF
few	TRBV20-1	TRBJ1-5	.	TGCAGTGCTAAGCGGCTTAGCAATCAGCCCCAGCATTTT	CSAKRLSNQPQHF
few	TRBV11-3	TRBJ2-7	TRBD1	TGTGCCAGCAGCTACCGACAGGGAACGTACGAGCAGTACTTC	CASSYRQGTYEQYF
few	TRBV20-1	TRBJ2-7	TRBD1	TGCAGTGCTGGCCTCCCGGGGACAGGGACATCCTACGAGCAGTACTTC	CSAGLPGTGTSYEQYF
.	TRBV19	TRBJ2-5	TRBD1	TGTGCCAGTAGATCCGGGACAGGGCTTGGTGAGACCCAGTACTTC	CASRSGTGLGETQYF
.	TRBV7-3	TRBJ1-2	TRBD1	TGTGCCAGCAGCTGGGACAGGGCGAGTGGCTACACCTTC	CASSWDRASGYTF
many	TRBV7-9	TRBJ1-1	.	TGTGCCAGCAGCAGACAGAAGAACACTGAAGCTTTCTTT	CASSRQKNTEAFF
.	TRBV7-9	TRBJ2-2	.	TGTGGGCCCCGGGAATACACCGGGGAGCTGTTTTTT	CGPREYTGELFF
many	TRBV12-3/TRBV12-4	TRBJ2-2	.	TGTGCCAGCAGTTCCTTGGGCACCGGGGAGCTGTTTTTT	CASSSLGTGELFF
many	TRBV6-5	TRBJ1-2	.	TGTGCCAGCAGTTACTCAAGGGCAAGCACAGGGACCTATGGCTACACCTTC	CASSYSRASTGTYGYTF
many	TRBV6-1	TRBJ2-7	TRBD2	TGTGCCAGCAGTATCGCCGGGACTAGCGTCGAGCAGTACTTC	CASSIAGTSVEQYF
.	TRBV18	TRBJ2-7	TRBD2	TGTGCCAGCTCATCCTTAGCGGGGGAGATCTCCTACGAGCAGTACTTC	CASSSLAGEISYEQYF
.	TRBV5-1	TRBJ1-2	TRBD1	TGCGCCAGCACAAACCCTACAGGGGGCGGACATGGCTACACCTTC	CASTNPTGGGHGYTF
few	TRBV6-1	TRBJ2-5	TRBD1	TGTGCTAGCAGTCCCTACAGGGGGCAAGAGACCCAGTACTTC	CASSPYRGQETQYF
few	TRBV11-2	TRBJ1-4	.	TGTGCCAGCAGCTTAGATCCAGCCGCTGGGGAAAAACTGTTTTTT	CASSLDPAAGEKLFF
many	TRBV19	TRBJ2-7	TRBD2	TGTGCCAGTAGTAAGCGGGACGCGGAACAGTACTTC	CASSKRDAEQYF
few	TRBV28	TRBJ1-2	.	TGTGCCAGCAGTTTCCCCCGGACAGCGGTCTATGGCTACACCTTC	CASSFPRTAVYGYTF
.	TRBV3-1	TRBJ2-1	TRBD2	TGTGCCAGCAGCCAGGGACTAGCGGGGTCGCGTCAGTTCTTC	CASSQGLAGSRQFF
.	TRBV4-1	TRBJ1-4	TRBD1	TGCGCCAGCAGTCGAACAGGGGGAACTGAAAAACTGTTTTTT	CASSRTGGTEKLFF
.	TRBV29-1	TRBJ2-7	TRBD2	TGCAGCGTCCTAGGGACTAGCGGGGGGTACGAGCAGTACTTC	CSVLGTSGGYEQYF
.	TRBV20-1	TRBJ1-1	.	TGCAGTGTCCCGAAACTTGATGGCCGGGACACTGAAGCTTTCTTT	CSVPKLDGRDTEAFF
many	TRBV12-3/TRBV12-4	TRBJ1-6	TRBD1	TGTGCCAGCAGTCTACAGGGGACCAGAGGTAATTCACCCCTCCACTTT	CASSLQGTRGNSPLHF
.	TRBV20-1	TRBJ2-2	TRBD2	TGCAGTGCTCCCCGACTAGCGGGGAACACCGGGGAGCTGTTTTTT	CSAPRLAGNTGELFF
.	TRBV20-1	TRBJ2-5	.	TGCAGTGCTAGACCCGGTGGGGAGGAGACCCAGTACTTC	CSARPGGEETQYF
few	TRBV19	TRBJ1-5	.	TGTGCCAGTAGTATGGGAGGAGGACCCCAGCATTTT	CASSMGGGPQHF
few	TRBV29-1	TRBJ2-7	.	TGCAGCGTAGGGAACCGTTACGAGCAGTACTTC	CSVGNRYEQYF
many	TRBV7-2	TRBJ2-5	.	TGTGCCAGCAGCGGGGCAGGGTCAGAGACCCAGTACTTC	CASSGAGSETQYF
many	TRBV28	TRBJ2-7	.	TGTGCCAGCAGTGTCGACAGGTGGGCGCACTTC	CASSVDRWAHF
few	TRBV7-9	TRBJ2-7	.	TGTGCCAGCAGCGCAGCGGGCACCACCTACGAGCAGTACTTC	CASSAAGTTYEQYF
.	TRBV7-8	TRBJ2-2	.	TGTGCCAGCAGCTTTAAGGAGGGGCACCCGAACACCGGGGAGCTGTTTTTT	CASSFKEGHPNTGELFF
many	TRBV29-1	TRBJ1-1	.	TGCAGCGTATCGGACAACTCAAACACTGAAGCTTTCTTT	CSVSDNSNTEAFF
.	TRBV27	TRBJ2-2	.	TGTGCCAGCAGTTTCGCTCCCCCGACTGGGGAGCTGTTTTTT	CASSFAPPTGELFF
few	TRBV10-3	TRBJ1-1	.	TGTGCCACGATGAAATGGGACGGTTTTCAAGCTTTCTTT	CATMKWDGFQAFF
many	TRBV12-3/TRBV12-4	TRBJ2-7	.	TGTGCCAGCAGCTCTATCCACTACGAGCAGTACTTC	CASSSIHYEQYF